This TCR beta chain was sequenced in a study of beta chain features in type 1 diabetes. Findings and caveats of the study: Type 1 diabetes patients showed a moderate but significant shortening of TCRB CDR3s in all four CD4+ subsets.

The CDR3 consists of 15 residues. CDR1 is LGHNA, CDR2 YNFKEQ, per germline. The V segment lost 0 bases and the J segment 7 bases; nucleotides outside the gene matches: 5. All of the isolated RNA was reverse transcribed, so expressed TCRB transcripts were sequenced. Using immunoSEQ multiplex PCR, the repertoire was profiled, and TCRdb retains in-frame clones only, with some absent. Among tens of thousands of clones, roughly 45% were seen once, and the ten largest hold roughly 0.27%. The collection from each donor was one heparinised blood draw averaging about 116 mL. Stem cell-like memory, regulatory, central memory and naive CD4+ cells were sorted via CD45RO/CCR7/CD25/CD127/CD95/CD27. This clone appeared a few times. Its antigen is undetermined.

The sequencing sample was made of stem cell memory CD4+ T cells from blood. The genes are TRBV4-2 and TRBJ2-3, with TRBD2 matching over 9 bases. The TCR was taken from a woman aged 25 to 45 in good health. CDR3 DNA sequence: TGTGCCAGCAGCCAAGATGGTAGCGGGAGAAATACGCAGTATTTT. Protein: CASSQDGSGRNTQYF.